The text below deals with one T cell receptor beta chain. TCRdb keeps only in-frame clones here, not all; method: immunoSEQ multiplex PCR. This repertoire shows under 25,000 clones, roughly two thirds found once; its top ten account for around 5%. Trimming pared 3 bases from V and 6 bases from J, leaving 5 bases between. Looked up from germline, CDR1 is SNHLY and CDR2 is FYNNEI. The CDR3 has 12 residues. This sample was taken from a study of tumor-infiltrating lymphocytes in localized non-small cell lung cancer. Study-wide context: From each patient, both tumor and uninvolved lung, non-adjacent to tumor, were sampled.

This chain links TRBV2 with TRBJ1-4; no reliable D call. This receptor was identified in a human donor with non-small cell lung cancer. Sequenced: lung tumor tissue. The CDR3 region is CASSDSYEKLFF. The CDR3 DNA follows: TGTGCCAGCAGTGACTCGTATGAAAAACTGTTTTTT.